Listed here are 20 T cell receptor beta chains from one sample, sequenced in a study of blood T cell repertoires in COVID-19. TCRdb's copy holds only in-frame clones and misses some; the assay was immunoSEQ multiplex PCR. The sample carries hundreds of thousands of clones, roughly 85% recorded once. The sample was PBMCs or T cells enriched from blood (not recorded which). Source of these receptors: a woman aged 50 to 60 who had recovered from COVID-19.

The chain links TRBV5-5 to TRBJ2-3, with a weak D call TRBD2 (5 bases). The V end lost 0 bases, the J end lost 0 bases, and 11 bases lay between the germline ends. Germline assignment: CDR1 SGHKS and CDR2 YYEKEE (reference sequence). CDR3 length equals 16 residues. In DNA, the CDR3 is TGTGCCAGCAGCTTGGAGGCTAGCCCAAGCACAGATACGCAGTATTTT. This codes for CASSLEASPSTDTQYF. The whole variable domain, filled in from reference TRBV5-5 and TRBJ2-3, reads DAGVTQSPTHLIKTRGQQVTLRCSPISGHKSVSWYQQVLGQGPQFIFQYYEKEERGRGNFPDRFSARQFPNYSSELNVNALLLGDSALYLCASSLEASPSTDTQYFGPGTRLTVL.

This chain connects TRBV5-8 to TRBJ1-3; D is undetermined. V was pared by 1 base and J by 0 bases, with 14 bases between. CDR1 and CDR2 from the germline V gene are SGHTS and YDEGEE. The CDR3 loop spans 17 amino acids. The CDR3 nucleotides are TGTGCCAGCAGCTTGTTTTTCGGACGGGACTCTGGAAACACCATATATTTT. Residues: CASSLFFGRDSGNTIYF.

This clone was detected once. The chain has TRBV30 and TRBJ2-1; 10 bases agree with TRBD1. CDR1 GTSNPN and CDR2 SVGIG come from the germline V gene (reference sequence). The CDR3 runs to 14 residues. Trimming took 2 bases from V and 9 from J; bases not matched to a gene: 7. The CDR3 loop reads CAWSILTGGIEQFF. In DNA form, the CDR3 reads TGTGCCTGGAGTATTTTGACAGGGGGCATTGAGCAGTTCTTC.

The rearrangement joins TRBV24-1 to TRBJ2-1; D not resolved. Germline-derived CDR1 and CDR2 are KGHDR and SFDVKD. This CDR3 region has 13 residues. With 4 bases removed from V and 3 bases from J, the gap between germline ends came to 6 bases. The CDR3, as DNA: TGTGCCACCAGTGACTCCTACTACAATGAGCAGTTCTTC. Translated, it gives CATSDSYYNEQFF.

CDR3 DNA sequence: TGTGCCAGTAGGGCAGGGGGATCGGCCGGGGAGCTGTTTTTT. Translated: CASRAGGSAGELFF. The rearrangement uses TRBV19 and TRBJ2-2; 7 bases line up with TRBD1. CDR1 LNHDA and CDR2 SQIVND come from the germline V gene (reference sequence). The V gene end was trimmed by 6 bases and the J gene end by 6 bases; junction bases not matched to a gene: 7. This CDR3 spans 14 amino acids.

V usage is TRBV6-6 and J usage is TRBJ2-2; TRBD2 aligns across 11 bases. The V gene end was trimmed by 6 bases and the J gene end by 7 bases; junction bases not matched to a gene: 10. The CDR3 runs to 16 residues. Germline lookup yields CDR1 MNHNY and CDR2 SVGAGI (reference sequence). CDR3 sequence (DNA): TGTGCCAGCAGACCCCCCACTAGCGGGGGCAGCGGGGAGCTGTTTTTT. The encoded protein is CASRPPTSGGSGELFF.

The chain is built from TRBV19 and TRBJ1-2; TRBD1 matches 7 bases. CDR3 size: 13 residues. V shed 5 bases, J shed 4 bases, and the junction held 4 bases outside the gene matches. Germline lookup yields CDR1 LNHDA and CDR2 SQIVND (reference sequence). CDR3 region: CASSARTGYGYTF. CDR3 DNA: TGTGCCAGTAGTGCGCGGACAGGCTATGGCTACACCTTC.

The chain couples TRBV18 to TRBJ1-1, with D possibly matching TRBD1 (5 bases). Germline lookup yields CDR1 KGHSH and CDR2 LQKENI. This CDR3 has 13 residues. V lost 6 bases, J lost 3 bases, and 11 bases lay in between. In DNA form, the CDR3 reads TGTGCCAGCTCGTCTAAAGGGGACACTGAAGCTTTCTTT. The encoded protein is CASSSKGDTEAFF.

The CDR3 bases are TGCGCCAGCAGCTTGGGAATCCCCGCGGGCTATGGCTACACCTTC. Translated: CASSLGIPAGYGYTF. The chain has TRBV5-1 and TRBJ1-2; D unresolved. The germline V gene encodes CDR1 SGHRS and CDR2 YFSETQ. The length of the CDR3 is 15 residues. V gave up 0 bases and J gave up 4 bases, with 13 bases separating them.

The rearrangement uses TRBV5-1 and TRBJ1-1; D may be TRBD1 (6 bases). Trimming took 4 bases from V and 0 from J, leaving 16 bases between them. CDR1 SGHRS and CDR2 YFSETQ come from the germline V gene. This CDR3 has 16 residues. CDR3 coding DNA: TGCGCCAGCAGCCATGTGACAGGTACTATGAACACTGAAGCTTTCTTT. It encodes CASSHVTGTMNTEAFF.

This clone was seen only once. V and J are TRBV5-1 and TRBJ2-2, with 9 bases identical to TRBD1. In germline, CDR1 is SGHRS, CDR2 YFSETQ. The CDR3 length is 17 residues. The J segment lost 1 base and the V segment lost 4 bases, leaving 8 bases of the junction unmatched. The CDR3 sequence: CASSPIPGQGNTGELFF. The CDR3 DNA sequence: TGCGCCAGCAGCCCAATTCCGGGACAGGGGAACACCGGGGAGCTGTTTTTT. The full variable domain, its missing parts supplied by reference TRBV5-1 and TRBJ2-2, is KAGVTQTPRYLIKTRGQQVTLSCSPISGHRSVSWYQQTPGQGLQFLFEYFSETQRNKGNFPGRFSGRQFSNSRSEMNVSTLELGDSALYLCASSPIPGQGNTGELFFGEGSRLTVL.

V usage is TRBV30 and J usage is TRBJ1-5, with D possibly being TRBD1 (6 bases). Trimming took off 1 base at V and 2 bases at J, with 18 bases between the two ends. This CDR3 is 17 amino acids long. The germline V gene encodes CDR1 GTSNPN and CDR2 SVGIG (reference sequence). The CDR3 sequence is CAWSAPHQGFGNQPQHF. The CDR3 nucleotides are TGTGCCTGGAGTGCCCCTCATCAGGGGTTTGGCAATCAGCCCCAGCATTTT.

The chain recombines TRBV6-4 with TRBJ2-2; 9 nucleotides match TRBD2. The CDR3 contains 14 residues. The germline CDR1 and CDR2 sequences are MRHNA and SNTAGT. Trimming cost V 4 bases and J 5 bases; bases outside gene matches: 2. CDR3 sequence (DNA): TGTGCCAGCAGTGGGCTAGCGGGGACCGGGGAGCTGTTTTTT. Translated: CASSGLAGTGELFF.

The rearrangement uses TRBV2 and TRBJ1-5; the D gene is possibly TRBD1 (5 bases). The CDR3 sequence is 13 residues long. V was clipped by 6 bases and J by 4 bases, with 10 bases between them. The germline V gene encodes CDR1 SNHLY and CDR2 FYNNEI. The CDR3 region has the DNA TGTGCCAGCAGCCCCAGGGTGAATCAGCCCCAGCATTTT. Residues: CASSPRVNQPQHF.

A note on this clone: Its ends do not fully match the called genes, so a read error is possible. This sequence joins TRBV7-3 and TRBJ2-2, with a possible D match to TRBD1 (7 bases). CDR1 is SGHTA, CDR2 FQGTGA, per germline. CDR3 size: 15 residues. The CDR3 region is CASSLRQGGTGELFF. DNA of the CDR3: TGTGCCAGCAGTTTAAGACAGGGAGGAACCGGGGAGCTGTTTTTT.

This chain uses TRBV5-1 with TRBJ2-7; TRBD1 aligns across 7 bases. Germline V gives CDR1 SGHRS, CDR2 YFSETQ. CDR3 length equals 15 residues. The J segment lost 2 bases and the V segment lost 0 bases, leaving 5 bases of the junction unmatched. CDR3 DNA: TGCGCCAGCAGCTTGGTCACAGGGACAGCCTACGAGCAGTACTTC. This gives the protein CASSLVTGTAYEQYF.

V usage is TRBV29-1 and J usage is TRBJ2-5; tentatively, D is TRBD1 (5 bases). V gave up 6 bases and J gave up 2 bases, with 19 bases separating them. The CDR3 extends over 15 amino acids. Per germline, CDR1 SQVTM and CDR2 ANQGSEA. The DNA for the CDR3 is TGCAGCGTGGTAGCCCTCAGGGTCCAACAAGAGACCCAGTACTTC. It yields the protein CSVVALRVQQETQYF. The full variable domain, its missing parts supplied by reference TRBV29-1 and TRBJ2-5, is SAVISQKPSRDICQRGTSLTIQCQVDSQVTMMFWYRQQPGQSLTLIATANQGSEATYESGFVIDKFPISRPNLTFSTLTVSNMSPEDSSIYLCSVVALRVQQETQYFGPGTRLLVL.

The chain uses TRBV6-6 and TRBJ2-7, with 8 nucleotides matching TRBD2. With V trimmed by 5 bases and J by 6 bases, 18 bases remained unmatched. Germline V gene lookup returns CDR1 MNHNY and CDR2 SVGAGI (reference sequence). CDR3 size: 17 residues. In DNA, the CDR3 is TGTGCCAGCAGTCCGTCCGGGCACGGGGGGGGTTCCCGCGAGCAGTACTTC. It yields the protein CASSPSGHGGGSREQYF.

CDR3: CASSSGRGLSYNEQFF. CDR3 bases: TGTGCCAGCAGTTCTGGGCGGGGTCTATCCTACAATGAGCAGTTCTTC. The chain couples TRBV6-2 or TRBV6-3 to TRBJ2-1, with D perhaps TRBD2 (6 bases). There are 16 residues in the CDR3. Germline loops: CDR1 MNHEY, CDR2 SVGEGT. The ends were cut back, 4 bases at V and 1 base at J, with 14 bases in the middle.

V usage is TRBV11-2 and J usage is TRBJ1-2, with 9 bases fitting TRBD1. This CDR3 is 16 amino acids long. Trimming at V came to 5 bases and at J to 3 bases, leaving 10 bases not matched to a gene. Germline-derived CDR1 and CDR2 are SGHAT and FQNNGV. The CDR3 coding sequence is TGTGCCAGCAGCCCGGCCCTACAGGGGGCGGACTATGGCTACACCTTC. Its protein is CASSPALQGADYGYTF.